Listed below are T cell receptor beta chains from one sample, sequenced in a study of cytomegalovirus exposure and HLA in healthy donors. Profiled with immunoSEQ multiplex PCR; TCRdb holds only in-frame clones, not every one. The data hold approximately 70,000 clones, with 70% observed a single time. Sequences were obtained from PBMCs. The receptors derive from a woman aged 45-59 years in good health and CMV-seropositive. Both conserved end residues are part of each CDR3. A D gene is named only where the DNA matches it firmly. A clone size is listed for some rows: how often the clone was seen (once, few, many), or a class if it is expanded.

J gene | D gene | V gene | clone size | CDR3 protein | CDR3 DNA
TRBJ1-4 | TRBD1 | TRBV2 | . | CASRLIDRGRNEKLFF | TGTGCCAGCAGATTAATCGACAGGGGGCGAAACGAAAAACTGTTTTTT
TRBJ2-1 | TRBD2 | TRBV5-1 | . | CASSSTSGLYNEQFF | TGCGCCAGCAGCTCGACTAGCGGCCTCTACAATGAGCAGTTCTTC
TRBJ2-5 | . | TRBV7-2 | . | CASSFRRGSYQETQYF | TGTGCCAGCAGCTTTAGGAGGGGATCGTACCAAGAGACCCAGTACTTC
TRBJ2-7 | . | TRBV10-1 | few | CASSYLPRDEQYF | TGCGCCAGCAGTTACTTGCCACGGGACGAGCAGTACTTC
TRBJ2-1 | . | TRBV27 | . | CASSPYRPRDNEQFF | TGTGCCAGCAGCCCATACAGGCCCCGCGACAATGAGCAGTTCTTC
TRBJ1-4 | . | TRBV4-3 | . | CASSQDYATNEKLFF | TGCGCCAGCAGCCAAGATTATGCAACTAATGAAAAACTGTTTTTT
TRBJ2-3 | TRBD2 | TRBV18 | . | CASSPTSGGPSSTDTQYF | TGTGCCAGCTCACCGACTAGCGGGGGGCCATCTAGCACAGATACGCAGTATTTT
TRBJ1-2 | . | TRBV30 | few | CAWSAQANNYGYTF | TGTGCCTGGAGTGCTCAGGCCAATAACTATGGCTACACCTTC
TRBJ1-2 | . | TRBV20-1 | . | CSASASYGYTF | TGCAGTGCTAGCGCGAGCTATGGCTACACCTTC
TRBJ1-3 | TRBD1 | TRBV7-8 | . | CASSSGQGGNTIYF | TGTGCCAGCAGCTCCGGACAGGGAGGAAACACCATATATTTT
TRBJ1-2 | . | TRBV7-9 | few | CASSPVPGDYGYTF | TGTGCCAGCAGCCCGGTCCCCGGGGACTATGGCTACACCTTC
TRBJ2-1 | TRBD2 | TRBV11-3 | . | CASSLLFGTSGGAGEQFF | TGTGCCAGCAGCTTACTTTTCGGGACTAGCGGGGGGGCCGGCGAGCAGTTCTTC
TRBJ2-1 | . | TRBV5-1 | . | CASSLASSGEQFF | TGCGCCAGCAGCTTGGCCTCGTCCGGTGAGCAGTTCTTC
TRBJ2-1 | . | TRBV7-9 | . | CASSLALTGFSYNEQFF | TGTGCCAGCAGCTTAGCCCTGACGGGGTTCTCCTACAATGAGCAGTTCTTC
TRBJ1-2 | TRBD1 | TRBV7-9 | few | CASSLLITGGQGAYGYTF | TGTGCCAGCAGCTTATTGATAACGGGGGGACAGGGGGCATATGGCTACACCTTC
TRBJ1-4 | . | TRBV7-9 | once | CASSKAGGGPDEKLFF | TGTGCCAGCAGCAAAGCTGGGGGGGGTCCGGATGAAAAACTGTTTTTT
TRBJ1-1 | . | TRBV10-1 | few | CASSESGGARPRLNTEAFF | TGCGCCAGCAGTGAGTCTGGGGGGGCGAGACCCCGATTGAACACTGAAGCTTTCTTT
TRBJ1-5 | . | TRBV27 | . | CASSLRSRSNQPQHF | TGTGCCAGCAGTTTACGATCGAGGAGCAATCAGCCCCAGCATTTT
TRBJ2-1 | . | TRBV25-1 | medium-sized | CASRPSRGSYNEQFF | TGTGCCAGCCGGCCCTCCAGAGGCTCCTACAATGAGCAGTTCTTC
TRBJ2-7 | . | TRBV28 | . | CASNGGPRDEQYF | TGTGCCAGCAACGGAGGGCCGAGGGACGAGCAGTACTTC
TRBJ1-2 | . | TRBV28 | . | CASDAGEHGYTF | TGTGCCAGCGATGCAGGGGAACATGGCTACACCTTC
TRBJ1-1 | TRBD1 | TRBV5-1 | . | CASSLGTGSEAFF | TGCGCCAGCAGCCTTGGGACAGGGTCTGAAGCTTTCTTT
TRBJ2-1 | . | TRBV5-1 | few | CASSLVGSGINNEQFF | TGCGCCAGCAGCTTGGTCGGTAGCGGAATAAACAATGAGCAGTTCTTC
TRBJ2-5 | TRBD2 | TRBV11-3 | once | CASSLGTSGSETQYF | TGTGCCAGCAGCTTAGGGACTAGCGGGAGTGAGACCCAGTACTTC
TRBJ1-2 | . | TRBV28 | few | CASSYDSNYGYTF | TGTGCCAGCAGCTACGACAGTAACTATGGCTACACCTTC
TRBJ1-4 | . | TRBV27 | . | CASSLRGASGEKLFF | TGTGCCAGCAGTTTACGGGGGGCGTCGGGTGAAAAACTGTTTTTT
TRBJ1-5 | . | TRBV30 | . | CAWRPGREYSNQPQHF | TGTGCCTGGAGGCCAGGACGGGAGTATAGCAATCAGCCCCAGCATTTT
TRBJ2-3 | TRBD2 | TRBV10-1 | . | CASGASGSTQYF | TGCGCCAGCGGGGCTAGCGGGTCGACGCAGTATTTT
TRBJ1-1 | TRBD1 | TRBV7-8 | medium-sized | CASSLQGVSTNTEAFF | TGTGCCAGCAGCTTACAGGGGGTGTCAACGAACACTGAAGCTTTCTTT
TRBJ2-3 | TRBD2 | TRBV13 | . | CASSPRPTSGRAGDTQYF | TGTGCCAGCAGCCCCAGACCGACTAGCGGGAGAGCCGGTGATACGCAGTATTTT
TRBJ1-2 | . | TRBV28 | . | CALRVNYGYTF | TGTGCCCTCCGAGTGAACTATGGCTACACCTTC
TRBJ2-7 | TRBD2 | TRBV11-2 | few | CASSLRGGLASYEQYF | TGTGCCAGCAGCTTACGAGGGGGACTAGCTTCCTACGAGCAGTACTTC
TRBJ2-7 | . | TRBV19 | few | CASSLTGSYEQYF | TGTGCCAGTAGCCTGACAGGCAGCTACGAGCAGTACTTC
TRBJ2-7 | TRBD1 | TRBV18 | . | CASSPPGQWSGEQYF | TGTGCCAGCTCACCACCGGGACAGTGGTCGGGCGAGCAGTACTTC
TRBJ2-1 | TRBD2 | TRBV6-5 | . | CASSYGNSGRHNEQFF | TGTGCCAGCAGTTACGGTAATAGCGGGAGACACAATGAGCAGTTCTTC
TRBJ2-1 | . | TRBV27 | . | CASSLTRSQGLRYNEQFF | TGTGCCAGCAGTTTAACCCGCTCACAGGGCCTAAGGTACAATGAGCAGTTCTTC
TRBJ2-5 | . | TRBV10-3 | . | CAISVYETQYF | TGTGCCATCAGTGTCTATGAGACCCAGTACTTC
TRBJ2-7 | . | TRBV30 | . | CAGKLPTGSYEQYF | TGTGCCGGAAAACTTCCGACAGGATCCTACGAGCAGTACTTC
TRBJ1-3 | . | TRBV7-9 | . | CASSFLTAGNTIYF | TGTGCCAGCAGCTTCCTCACTGCTGGAAACACCATATATTTT
TRBJ1-2 | . | TRBV5-8 | . | CASSSGVGDSRSTF | TGTGCCAGCAGCTCGGGAGTGGGCGACAGTAGGAGCACCTTC
TRBJ2-7 | . | TRBV14 | few | CASSPISGFYEQYF | TGTGCCAGCAGCCCCATCTCCGGGTTCTACGAGCAGTACTTC
TRBJ1-2 | . | TRBV6-1 | many | CASSEVPGHYYGYTF | TGTGCCAGCAGTGAGGTCCCAGGGCATTACTATGGCTACACCTTC
TRBJ2-3 | . | TRBV10-3 | . | CAISVTGQSTDTQYF | TGTGCCATCAGTGTCACAGGACAAAGCACAGATACGCAGTATTTT
TRBJ1-1 | . | TRBV28 | . | CASSLQGRAEAFF | TGTGCCAGCAGTTTACAGGGGAGGGCTGAAGCTTTCTTT
TRBJ2-2 | . | TRBV28 | . | CASRAGIYGTGELFF | TGTGCCAGCAGAGCAGGGATTTATGGCACCGGGGAGCTGTTTTTT
TRBJ2-7 | TRBD2 | TRBV27 | . | CASSRGGSSYEQYF | TGTGCCAGCAGTCGCGGGGGAAGCTCCTACGAGCAGTACTTC
TRBJ1-3 | . | TRBV15 | . | CATSRDPGGNTIYF | TGTGCCACCAGCAGAGACCCGGGGGGAAACACCATATATTTT
TRBJ1-5 | TRBD1 | TRBV5-1 | . | CASSPGTENQPQHF | TGCGCCAGCAGCCCCGGGACAGAGAATCAGCCCCAGCATTTT
TRBJ1-2 | . | TRBV29-1 | . | CSVEEGVGMGSYTF | TGCAGCGTTGAAGAGGGAGTAGGAATGGGGAGCTACACCTTC
TRBJ1-5 | . | TRBV30 | few | CAWSRIEAQPQHF | TGTGCCTGGAGTCGTATTGAAGCTCAGCCCCAGCATTTT
TRBJ2-5 | TRBD2 | TRBV6-1 | medium-sized | CASSELAGGQETQYF | TGTGCCAGCAGTGAACTAGCGGGGGGGCAAGAGACCCAGTACTTC
TRBJ2-1 | TRBD2 | TRBV29-1 | few | CSVAPGKTSGSYNEQFF | TGCAGCGTTGCCCCCGGAAAGACTAGCGGGAGTTACAATGAGCAGTTCTTC
TRBJ2-2 | TRBD2 | TRBV5-4 | . | CASSQGLAGVLNTGELFF | TGTGCCAGCAGCCAAGGACTAGCGGGAGTTCTGAACACCGGGGAGCTGTTTTTT
TRBJ2-2 | . | TRBV28 | . | CASSLFFPQGQLDTGELFF | TGTGCCAGCAGTTTGTTCTTTCCCCAGGGGCAACTGGACACCGGGGAGCTGTTTTTT
TRBJ2-5 | . | TRBV27 | once | CVSSFASEETQYF | TGTGTCAGCAGTTTCGCTAGCGAAGAGACCCAGTACTTC
TRBJ2-5 | . | TRBV4-3 | . | CASSQDWTRETQYF | TGCGCCAGCAGCCAAGATTGGACAAGAGAGACCCAGTACTTC
TRBJ2-7 | . | TRBV12-2 | . | CASRSPGEQYF | TGTGCAAGTCGTTCCCCGGGAGAGCAGTACTTC
TRBJ2-7 | . | TRBV28 | . | CASWGTEAPSEQYF | TGTGCCAGCTGGGGGACTGAGGCCCCATCCGAGCAGTACTTC
TRBJ1-5 | TRBD1 | TRBV5-1 | . | CASSLDPRTGQPQHF | TGCGCCAGCAGCTTGGACCCAAGGACAGGGCAGCCCCAGCATTTT
TRBJ2-1 | TRBD2 | TRBV4-3 | . | CASSQDYSGRYNEQFF | TGCGCCAGCAGCCAAGATTACAGCGGGAGATACAATGAGCAGTTCTTC